The clone carrying this T cell receptor beta chain was recorded only once. Its antigen is not identified. The CDR3 covers 17 residues. Looked up from germline, CDR1 is SGHDT and CDR2 is YYEEEE. V lost 5 bases and J lost 1; bases outside the gene matches: 14. The sample originates from a study of T cell responses to AZD1222 COVID-19 vaccine. Study background: The study pooled second doses at about 4 or about 12 weeks. Whole-study results and caveats: The repertoires were collected only after the peak T cell response. White British people made up most donors, females outnumbered males, and clonal diversity was possibly underestimated. Reportedly, nearly half the spike-specific TCRs target unmutated variant regions.

Repertoires were generated with immunoSEQ multiplex PCR, while TCRdb's copy carries only in-frame clones and drops some. The repertoire includes 60,000 to 80,000 clones, 65% to 90% of them detected once, and 15% to 20% sits in the top ten. This sample comprised peripheral blood, obtained on day 0 of AZD1222 vaccination. V and J are TRBV5-6 and TRBJ2-5; 7 bases fit TRBD2. This TCR was sampled from an adult in good health. In DNA form, the CDR3 reads TGTGCCAGCAGGTCTACAGTGGGGGGGAAGGTCCAAGAGACCCAGTACTTC. Its protein is CASRSTVGGKVQETQYF. The variable domain in full, completed from reference TRBV5-6 and TRBJ2-5, reads DAGVTQSPTHLIKTRGQQVTLRCSPKSGHDTVSWYQQALGQGPQFIFQYYEEEERQRGNFPDRFSGHQFPNYSSELNVNALLLGDSALYLCASRSTVGGKVQETQYFGPGTRLLVL.